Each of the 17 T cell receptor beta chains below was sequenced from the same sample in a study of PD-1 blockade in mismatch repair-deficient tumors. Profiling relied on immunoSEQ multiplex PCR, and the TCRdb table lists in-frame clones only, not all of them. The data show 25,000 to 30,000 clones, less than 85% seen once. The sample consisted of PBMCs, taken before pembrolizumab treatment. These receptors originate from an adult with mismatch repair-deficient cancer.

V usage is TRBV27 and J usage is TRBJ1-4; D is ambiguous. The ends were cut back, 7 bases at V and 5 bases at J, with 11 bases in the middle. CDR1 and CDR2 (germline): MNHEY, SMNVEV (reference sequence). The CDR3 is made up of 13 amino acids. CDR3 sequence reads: CASKAVKNEKLFF. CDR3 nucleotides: TGTGCCAGCAAGGCGGTGAAGAATGAAAAACTGTTTTTT.

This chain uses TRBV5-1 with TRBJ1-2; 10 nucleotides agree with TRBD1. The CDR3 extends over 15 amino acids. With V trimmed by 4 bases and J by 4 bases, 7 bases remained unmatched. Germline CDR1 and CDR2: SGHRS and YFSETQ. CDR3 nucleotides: TGCGCCAGCAGCACTCGACAGGGGGCGGCCTATGGCTACACCTTC. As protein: CASSTRQGAAYGYTF. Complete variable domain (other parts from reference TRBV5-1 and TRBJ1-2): KAGVTQTPRYLIKTRGQQVTLSCSPISGHRSVSWYQQTPGQGLQFLFEYFSETQRNKGNFPGRFSGRQFSNSRSEMNVSTLELGDSALYLCASSTRQGAAYGYTFGSGTRLTVV.

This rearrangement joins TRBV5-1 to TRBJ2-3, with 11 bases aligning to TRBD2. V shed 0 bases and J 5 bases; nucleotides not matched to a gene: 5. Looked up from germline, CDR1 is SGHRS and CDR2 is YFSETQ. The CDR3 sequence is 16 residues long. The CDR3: CASSLALAGGEDTQYF. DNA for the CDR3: TGCGCCAGCAGCTTGGCGCTAGCGGGAGGAGAAGATACGCAGTATTTT.

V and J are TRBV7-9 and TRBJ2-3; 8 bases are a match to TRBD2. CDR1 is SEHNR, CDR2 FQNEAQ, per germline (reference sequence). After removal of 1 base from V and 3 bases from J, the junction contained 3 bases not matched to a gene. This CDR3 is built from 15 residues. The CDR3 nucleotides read TGTGCCAGCAGCTTAGGAGCGGGAGTTACAGATACGCAGTATTTT. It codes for CASSLGAGVTDTQYF.

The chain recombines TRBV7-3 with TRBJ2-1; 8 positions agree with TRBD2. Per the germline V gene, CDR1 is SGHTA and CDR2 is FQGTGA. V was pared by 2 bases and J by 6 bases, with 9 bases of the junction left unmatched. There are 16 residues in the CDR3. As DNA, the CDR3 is TGTGCCAGCAGCTTAGGCTCGGCGGGAGGAGGCAATGAGCAGTTCTTC. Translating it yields CASSLGSAGGGNEQFF.

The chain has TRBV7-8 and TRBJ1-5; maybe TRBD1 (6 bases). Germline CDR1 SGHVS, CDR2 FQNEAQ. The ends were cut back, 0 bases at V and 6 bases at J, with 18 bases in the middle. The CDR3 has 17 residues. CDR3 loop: CASSLAVVYRAPQPQHF. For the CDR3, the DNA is TGTGCCAGCAGCTTAGCAGTGGTTTACAGGGCGCCTCAGCCCCAGCATTTT.

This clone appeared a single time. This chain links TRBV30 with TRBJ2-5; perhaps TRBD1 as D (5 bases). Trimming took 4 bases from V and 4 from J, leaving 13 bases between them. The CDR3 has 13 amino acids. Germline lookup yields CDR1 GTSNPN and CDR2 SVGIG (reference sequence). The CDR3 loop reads CAWKVQGSETQYF. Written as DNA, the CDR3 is TGTGCCTGGAAGGTGCAGGGCTCAGAGACCCAGTACTTC. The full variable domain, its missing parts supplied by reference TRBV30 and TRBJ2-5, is SQTIHQWPATLVQPVGSPLSLECTVEGTSNPNLYWYRQAAGRGLQLLFYSVGIGQISSEVPQNLSASRPQDRQFILSSKKLLLSDSGFYLCAWKVQGSETQYFGPGTRLLVL.

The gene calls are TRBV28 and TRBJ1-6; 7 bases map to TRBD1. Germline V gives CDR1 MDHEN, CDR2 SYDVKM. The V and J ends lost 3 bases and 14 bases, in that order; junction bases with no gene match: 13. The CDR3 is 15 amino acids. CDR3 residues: CASSFTGDRVGTLHF. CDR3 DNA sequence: TGTGCCAGCAGTTTTACGGGAGACAGGGTCGGGACCCTCCACTTT.

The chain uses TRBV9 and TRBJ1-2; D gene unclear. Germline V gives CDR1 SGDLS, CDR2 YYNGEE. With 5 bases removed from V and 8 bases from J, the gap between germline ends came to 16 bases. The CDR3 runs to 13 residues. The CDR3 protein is CASSSTGVGGYTF. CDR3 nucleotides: TGTGCCAGCAGTTCTACGGGTGTAGGAGGCTACACCTTC.

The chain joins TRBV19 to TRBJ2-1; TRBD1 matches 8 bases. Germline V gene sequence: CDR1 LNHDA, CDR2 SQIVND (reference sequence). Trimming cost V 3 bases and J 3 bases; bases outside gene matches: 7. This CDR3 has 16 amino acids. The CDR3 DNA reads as TGTGCCAGTAGTATTTTCGCACAGGGGGTCTACAATGAGCAGTTCTTC. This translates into CASSIFAQGVYNEQFF.

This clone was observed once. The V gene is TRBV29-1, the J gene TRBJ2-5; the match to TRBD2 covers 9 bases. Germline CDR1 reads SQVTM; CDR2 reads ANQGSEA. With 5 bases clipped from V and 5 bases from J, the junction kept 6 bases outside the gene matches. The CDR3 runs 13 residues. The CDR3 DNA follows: TGCAGCGTTCGGGCGGGAGGGGGGGAGACCCAGTACTTC. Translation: CSVRAGGGETQYF.

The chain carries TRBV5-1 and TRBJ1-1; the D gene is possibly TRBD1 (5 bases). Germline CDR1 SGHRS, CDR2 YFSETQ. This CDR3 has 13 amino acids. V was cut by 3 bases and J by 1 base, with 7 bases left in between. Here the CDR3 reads CASSSTGNTEAFF. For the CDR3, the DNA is TGCGCCAGCAGCTCAACAGGGAACACTGAAGCTTTCTTT.

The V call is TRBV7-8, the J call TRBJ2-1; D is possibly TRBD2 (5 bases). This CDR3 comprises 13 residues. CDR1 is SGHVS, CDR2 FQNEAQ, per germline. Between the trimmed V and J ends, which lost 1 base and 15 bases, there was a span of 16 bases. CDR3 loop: CASSLGSPSYGFF. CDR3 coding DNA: TGTGCCAGCAGCTTAGGATCGCCTAGCTACGGGTTCTTC. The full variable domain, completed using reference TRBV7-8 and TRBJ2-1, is GAGVSQSPRYKVAKRGQDVALRCDPISGHVSLFWYQQALGQGPEFLTYFQNEAQLDKSGLPSDRFFAERPEGSVSTLKIQRTQQEDSAVYLCASSLGSPSYGFFGPGTRLTVL.

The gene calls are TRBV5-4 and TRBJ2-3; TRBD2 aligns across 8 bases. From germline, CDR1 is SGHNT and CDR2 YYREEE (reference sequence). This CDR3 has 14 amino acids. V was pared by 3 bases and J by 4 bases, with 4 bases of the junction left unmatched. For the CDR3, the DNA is TGTGCCAGCAGCTCAAGCGGGAGCTCAGATACGCAGTATTTT. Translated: CASSSSGSSDTQYF.

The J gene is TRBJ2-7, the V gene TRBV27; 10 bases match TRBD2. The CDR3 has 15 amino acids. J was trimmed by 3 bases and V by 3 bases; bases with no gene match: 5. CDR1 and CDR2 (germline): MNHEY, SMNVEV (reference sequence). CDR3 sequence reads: CASSLTAGGLYEQYF. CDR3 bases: TGTGCCAGCAGTTTGACAGCGGGAGGGCTCTACGAGCAGTACTTC.

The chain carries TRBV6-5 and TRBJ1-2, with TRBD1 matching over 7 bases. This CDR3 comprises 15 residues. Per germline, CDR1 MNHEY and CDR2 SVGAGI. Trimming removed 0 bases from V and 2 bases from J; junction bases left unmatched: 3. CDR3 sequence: CASSYSFRGNYGYTF. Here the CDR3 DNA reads TGTGCCAGCAGTTACTCGTTCAGGGGGAACTATGGCTACACCTTC.

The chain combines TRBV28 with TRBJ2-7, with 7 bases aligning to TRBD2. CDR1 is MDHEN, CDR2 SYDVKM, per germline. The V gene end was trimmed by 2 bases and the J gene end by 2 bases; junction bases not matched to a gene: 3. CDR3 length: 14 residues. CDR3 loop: CASSLAGVTYEQYF. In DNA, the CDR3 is TGTGCCAGCAGTTTAGCGGGAGTGACCTACGAGCAGTACTTC.